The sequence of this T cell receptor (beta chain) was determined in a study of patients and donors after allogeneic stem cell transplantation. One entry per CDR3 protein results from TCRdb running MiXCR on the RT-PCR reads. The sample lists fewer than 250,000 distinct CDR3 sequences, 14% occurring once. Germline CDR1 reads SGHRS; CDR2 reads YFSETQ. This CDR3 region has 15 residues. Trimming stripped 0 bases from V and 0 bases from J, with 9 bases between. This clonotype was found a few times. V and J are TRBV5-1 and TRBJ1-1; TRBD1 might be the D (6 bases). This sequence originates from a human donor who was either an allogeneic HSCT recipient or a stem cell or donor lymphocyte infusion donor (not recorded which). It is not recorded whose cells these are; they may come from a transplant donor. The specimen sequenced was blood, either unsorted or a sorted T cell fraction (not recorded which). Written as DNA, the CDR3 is TGCGCCAGCAGCTTGGGGTGGGACATGAACACTGAAGCTTTCTTT. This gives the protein CASSLGWDMNTEAFF.